Listed here are 11 T cell receptor beta chains from one sample, sequenced in a study of cytomegalovirus exposure and HLA in healthy donors. A multiplex PCR was run with 60 Vbeta primers and 13 Jbeta primers. Some clones are missing from TCRdb's copy, which holds only in-frame ones; the method was immunoSEQ multiplex PCR. The sample holds under 150,000 clones, 82% seen once. Material: PBMCs. These receptors all stem from a boy aged 5-17 years in good health and CMV-seronegative.

V and J are TRBV2 and TRBJ2-1; TRBD2 matches 9 bases. Germline V gene sequence: CDR1 SNHLY, CDR2 FYNNEI. Trimming took 3 bases from V and 8 from J; bases not matched to a gene: 5. This CDR3 region has 14 residues. CDR3 in amino acids: CASSEFASGDEQFF. For the CDR3, the DNA is TGTGCCAGCAGTGAGTTCGCTAGCGGGGATGAGCAGTTCTTC.

This rearrangement joins TRBV19 to TRBJ1-1; D is unresolved. Germline CDR1 LNHDA, CDR2 SQIVND (reference sequence). The CDR3 extends over 13 amino acids. V lost 2 bases, J lost 1 base, and 5 bases lay in between. The CDR3 reads CASSISRNTEAFF. The DNA for the CDR3 is TGTGCCAGTAGTATATCCAGGAACACTGAAGCTTTCTTT. The full variable domain, its missing parts supplied by reference TRBV19 and TRBJ1-1, is DGGITQSPKYLFRKEGQNVTLSCEQNLNHDAMYWYRQDPGQGLRLIYYSQIVNDFQKGDIAEGYSVSREKKESFPLTVTSAQKNPTAFYLCASSISRNTEAFFGQGTRLTVV.

V usage is TRBV19 and J usage is TRBJ2-7, with TRBD2 matching 8 bases. The length of the CDR3 is 15 residues. V lost 9 bases and J lost 6; bases outside the gene matches: 16. The germline V gene has CDR1 LNHDA and CDR2 SQIVND (reference sequence). The CDR3 region is CASQARVAGTAEQYF. The CDR3 DNA reads as TGTGCCAGCCAGGCCCGGGTAGCGGGAACCGCCGAGCAGTACTTC.

J is TRBJ2-7 and V is TRBV7-9, with D maybe TRBD1 (6 bases). This CDR3 is built from 15 residues. Trimming shortened V by 2 bases and J by 1 base, and 12 bases separated the two germline ends. Germline V gene data show CDR1 as SEHNR and CDR2 as FQNEAQ (reference sequence). The CDR3 region has the DNA TGTGCCAGCAGCTTATTGGGGGACAAATCCTACGAGCAGTACTTC. Its protein product is CASSLLGDKSYEQYF.

The J gene is TRBJ2-3, the V gene TRBV4-2, with 7 bases fitting TRBD2. Trimming cost V 2 bases and J 4 bases; bases outside gene matches: 12. Germline CDR1 and CDR2: LGHNA and YNFKEQ. This CDR3 is built from 17 residues. The CDR3 region has the DNA TGTGCCAGCAGCCAACTCCGGAAGGGAGGGCCGGCAGATACGCAGTATTTT. Translated: CASSQLRKGGPADTQYF.

The chain joins TRBV11-2 to TRBJ2-5; TRBD2 agrees at 8 bases. Germline loops: CDR1 SGHAT, CDR2 FQNNGV. V trimming: 5 bases; J trimming: 5 bases; junction bases outside the gene matches: 7. CDR3 length: 14 amino acids. CDR3 protein: CASSRGGGVETQYF. CDR3 coding DNA: TGTGCCAGCAGCCGGGGGGGAGGTGTGGAGACCCAGTACTTC. The complete variable domain, with remaining parts taken from reference TRBV11-2 and TRBJ2-5, reads EAGVAQSPRYKIIEKRQSVAFWCNPISGHATLYWYQQILGQGPKLLIQFQNNGVVDDSQLPKDRFSAERLKGVDSTLKIQPAKLEDSAVYLCASSRGGGVETQYFGPGTRLLVL.

This chain joins TRBV7-2 and TRBJ2-7; D not certain. Germline V CDR1 and CDR2: SGHTA, FQGNSA. The V gene lost 3 bases and the J gene lost 4 bases, with 7 bases spanning the gap. There are 12 residues in the CDR3. The DNA for the CDR3 is TGTGCCAGCAGCTTTGACAAGTACGAGCAGTACTTC. It encodes CASSFDKYEQYF.

There are a few counts of this clone. The chain is built from TRBV7-9 and TRBJ2-7; 8 nucleotides line up with TRBD1. This CDR3 contains 15 residues. Germline CDR1 and CDR2: SEHNR and FQNEAQ (reference sequence). V gave up 5 bases and J gave up 4 bases; unmatched junction bases: 10. As DNA, the CDR3 is TGTGCCAGCAGCCACCCCCCGGGACAGGCTTACGAGCAGTACTTC. Its translation is CASSHPPGQAYEQYF.

V gene TRBV25-1 combines with J gene TRBJ1-1, with TRBD1 matching over 7 bases. Losses at the gene ends were 1 base for V and 1 base for J; bases not matched to a gene: 6. Germline values: CDR1 MGHDK, CDR2 SYGVNS. This CDR3 has 16 amino acids. DNA for the CDR3: TGTGCCAGCAGTGAATCTTACAGGGGACGGAACACTGAAGCTTTCTTT. Its protein is CASSESYRGRNTEAFF.

This rearrangement joins TRBV27 to TRBJ1-1; a weak D match, TRBD1 (5 bases). V gave up 6 bases and J gave up 5 bases, with 16 bases separating them. There are 14 residues in the CDR3. Germline V gives CDR1 MNHEY, CDR2 SMNVEV (reference sequence). The CDR3 protein is CASRSRGGPTEAFF. CDR3 DNA sequence: TGTGCCAGCAGATCCCGGGGGGGACCTACTGAAGCTTTCTTT.

Of note for this clone: A junction end diverges from the germline sequence, so it may reflect a read error. The gene calls are TRBV9 and TRBJ1-4, with 7 bases lining up with TRBD1. This CDR3 spans 13 amino acids. Germline V CDR1 and CDR2: SGDLS, YYNGEE. The CDR3 DNA is TGTGCCAGCAGCGGGGACAGAGGTGAAGAACTGTTTTTT. This encodes CASSGDRGEELFF.